The text below deals with one TCR beta chain. The sample originates from a study of blood T cell repertoires in COVID-19. Trimming took off 0 bases at V and 3 bases at J, with 12 bases between the two ends. Germline CDR1 LGHDT, CDR2 YNNKEL (reference sequence). This CDR3 has 16 amino acids. Participants came from fewer than 25 US areas, aged about 18 to 95 years. Study processing details: Nucleated cell number was recorded as an estimate derived from reference gene primer amplification. The assay was immunoSEQ multiplex PCR, and TCRdb's table has in-frame clones only and misses some. That table gives V, J and clone size, and the DNA gave D and trimming. The profile covers 350,000 or so clones, with around 86% appearing a single time and approximately 4% taken by the ten largest.

The receptor's source is a middle-aged woman with acute COVID-19. The rearrangement joins TRBV3-1 (or the pseudogene TRBV3-2) to TRBJ1-5; D is possibly TRBD1 (5 bases). What was sequenced was PBMCs or T cells enriched from blood (not recorded which). The DNA of the CDR3 is TGTGCCAGCAGCCAAGATCTAGACAGATCCAATCAGCCCCAGCATTTT. It is translated as CASSQDLDRSNQPQHF.